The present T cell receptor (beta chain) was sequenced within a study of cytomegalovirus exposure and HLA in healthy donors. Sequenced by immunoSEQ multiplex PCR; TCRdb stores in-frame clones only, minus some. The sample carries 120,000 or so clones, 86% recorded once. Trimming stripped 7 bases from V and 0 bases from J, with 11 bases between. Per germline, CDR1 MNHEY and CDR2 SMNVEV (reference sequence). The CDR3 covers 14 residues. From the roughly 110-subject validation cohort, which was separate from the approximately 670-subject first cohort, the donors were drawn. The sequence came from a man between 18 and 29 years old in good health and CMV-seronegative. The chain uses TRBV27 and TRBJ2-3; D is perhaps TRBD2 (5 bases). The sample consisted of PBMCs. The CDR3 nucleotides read TGTGCCAGCATCCGGGATCCTAGCACAGATACGCAGTATTTT. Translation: CASIRDPSTDTQYF.